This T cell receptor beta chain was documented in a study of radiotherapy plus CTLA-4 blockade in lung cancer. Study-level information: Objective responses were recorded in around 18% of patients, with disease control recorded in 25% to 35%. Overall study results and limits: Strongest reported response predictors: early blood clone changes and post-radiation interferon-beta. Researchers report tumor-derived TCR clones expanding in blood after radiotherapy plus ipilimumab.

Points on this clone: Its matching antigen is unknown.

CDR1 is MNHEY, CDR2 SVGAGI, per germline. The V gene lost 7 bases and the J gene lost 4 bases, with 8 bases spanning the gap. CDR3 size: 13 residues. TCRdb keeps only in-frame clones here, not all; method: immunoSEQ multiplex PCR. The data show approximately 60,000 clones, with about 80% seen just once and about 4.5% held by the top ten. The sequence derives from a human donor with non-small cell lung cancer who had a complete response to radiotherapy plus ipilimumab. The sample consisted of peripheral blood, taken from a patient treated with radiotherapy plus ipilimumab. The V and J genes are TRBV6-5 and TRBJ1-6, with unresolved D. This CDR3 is CASTGRYNSPLHF. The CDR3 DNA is TGTGCCAGCACCGGACGGTATAATTCACCCCTCCACTTT.